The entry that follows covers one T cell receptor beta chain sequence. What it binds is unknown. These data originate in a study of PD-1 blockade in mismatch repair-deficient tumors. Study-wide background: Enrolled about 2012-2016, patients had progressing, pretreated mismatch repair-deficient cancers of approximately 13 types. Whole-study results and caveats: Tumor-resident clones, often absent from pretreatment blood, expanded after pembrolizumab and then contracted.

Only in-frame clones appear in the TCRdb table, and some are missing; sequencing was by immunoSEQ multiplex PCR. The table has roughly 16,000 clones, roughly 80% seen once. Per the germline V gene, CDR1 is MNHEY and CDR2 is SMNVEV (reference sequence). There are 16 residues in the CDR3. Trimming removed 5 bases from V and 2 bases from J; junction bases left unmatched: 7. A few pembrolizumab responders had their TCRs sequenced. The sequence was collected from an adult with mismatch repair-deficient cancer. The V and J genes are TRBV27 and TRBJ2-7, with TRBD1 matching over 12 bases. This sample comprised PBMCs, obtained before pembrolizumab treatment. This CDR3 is CASSPVGDRGPYEQYF. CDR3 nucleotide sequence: TGTGCCAGCAGTCCAGTGGGGGACAGGGGGCCCTACGAGCAGTACTTC.